This T cell receptor (beta chain) was sequenced during a study of blood T cell repertoires in COVID-19. The CDR3 has 20 amino acids. Libraries were prepared by immunoSEQ multiplex PCR; TCRdb keeps only in-frame clonotypes and omits some of them. The data show some 250,000 clones, 75% to 90% seen once. Sequenced sample: peripheral blood. The sequence came from a man aged 25 to 45 with active or convalescent COVID-19. The rearrangement links TRBV21-1 to TRBJ1-2. TRBV21-1 is noted as a pseudogene. The CDR3 coding sequence is TGTGCCAGCAAACCACAAAAGACGACCTCGGGGGGCAACAGCAACTATGGCTACACCTTC. This gives the protein CASKPQKTTSGGNSNYGYTF.